A selection of T cell receptor beta chains follows, all from one sample in a study of long-term antiretroviral therapy in people with HIV. Sequencing used immunoSEQ multiplex PCR; TCRdb keeps in-frame clones, though not all of them. This table holds tens of thousands of clones, roughly 82% found once. The specimen comprised unsorted PBMCs, sampled 0.1 years before starting antiretroviral therapy. Source of these receptors: a man aged 18-30 years with HIV. CDR3s include the opening cysteine and the closing phenylalanine or tryptophan. D genes are given only for firm matches. The listing skips clone size in some rows; elsewhere it reads once, few, many or a size class.

cdr3_aa: CASSQGQNTGELFF; cdr3_nt: TGTGCCAGCAGCCAAGGGCAGAACACCGGGGAGCTGTTTTTT; j_call: TRBJ2-2; v_call: TRBV14; clone_size: once; d_call: NA
cdr3_aa: CASSEAGTDFYEQYF; cdr3_nt: TGTGCCAGCAGTGAAGCCGGGACAGATTTCTACGAGCAGTACTTC; j_call: TRBJ2-7; v_call: TRBV6-1; clone_size: NA; d_call: TRBD1
cdr3_aa: CASSIPDSNYGYTF; cdr3_nt: TGTGCCAGCAGCATCCCAGATTCTAACTATGGCTACACCTTC; j_call: TRBJ1-2; v_call: TRBV7-2; clone_size: NA; d_call: NA
cdr3_aa: CASRLAGVELETQYF; cdr3_nt: TGTGCCTCCCGACTAGCGGGAGTGGAACTCGAGACCCAGTACTTC; j_call: TRBJ2-5; v_call: TRBV6-1; clone_size: NA; d_call: TRBD2
cdr3_aa: CASSQTAGGTNEQFF; cdr3_nt: TGTGCCAGCAGTCAAACAGCGGGGGGAACAAATGAGCAGTTCTTC; j_call: TRBJ2-1; v_call: TRBV6-1; clone_size: NA; d_call: TRBD2
cdr3_aa: CASSSGGYEQYF; cdr3_nt: TGTGCCAGCAGTTCTGGGGGGTACGAGCAGTACTTC; j_call: TRBJ2-7; v_call: TRBV6-5; clone_size: few; d_call: NA
cdr3_aa: CASSLDLTGIYEQYF; cdr3_nt: TGTGCCAGCAGCTTGGATTTGACAGGGATCTACGAGCAGTACTTC; j_call: TRBJ2-7; v_call: TRBV11-2; clone_size: NA; d_call: TRBD1
cdr3_aa: CASSPRDRGEETQYF; cdr3_nt: TGTGCCAGTAGTCCCCGGGACAGGGGTGAGGAGACCCAGTACTTC; j_call: TRBJ2-5; v_call: TRBV19; clone_size: once; d_call: TRBD1
cdr3_aa: CASSPGGGSSYNSPLHF; cdr3_nt: TGTGCCAGCAGCCCTGGGGGGGGAAGCTCCTATAATTCACCCCTCCACTTT; j_call: TRBJ1-6; v_call: TRBV7-8; clone_size: NA; d_call: NA
cdr3_aa: CASSQDSGSSYEQYF; cdr3_nt: TGTGCCAGCAGCCAAGACAGCGGGAGCTCCTACGAGCAGTACTTC; j_call: TRBJ2-7; v_call: TRBV4-2; clone_size: NA; d_call: TRBD2
cdr3_aa: CASSYAVGGDNSPLHF; cdr3_nt: TGTGCCAGCAGTTACGCGGTTGGAGGAGATAATTCACCCCTCCACTTT; j_call: TRBJ1-6; v_call: TRBV6-5; clone_size: NA; d_call: NA
cdr3_aa: CASSPTGDNQPQHF; cdr3_nt: TGTGCCAGCAGCCCGACAGGGGATAATCAGCCCCAGCATTTT; j_call: TRBJ1-5; v_call: TRBV6-4; clone_size: NA; d_call: TRBD1
cdr3_aa: CATHWNTGELFF; cdr3_nt: TGTGCCACACACTGGAACACCGGGGAGCTGTTTTTT; j_call: TRBJ2-2; v_call: TRBV18; clone_size: NA; d_call: NA
cdr3_aa: CASRRTTDLNTEAFF; cdr3_nt: TGTGCCAGCAGGCGGACGACGGATTTGAACACTGAAGCTTTCTTT; j_call: TRBJ1-1; v_call: TRBV2; clone_size: medium-sized; d_call: NA
cdr3_aa: CASSYRTTLTGELFF; cdr3_nt: TGTGCCAGCAGTTACCGGACAACTCTAACCGGGGAGCTGTTTTTT; j_call: TRBJ2-2; v_call: TRBV6-5; clone_size: NA; d_call: NA
cdr3_aa: CASSSPDRDRDTGELFF; cdr3_nt: TGTGCCAGCAGCTCCCCCGACCGGGACAGAGACACCGGGGAGCTGTTTTTT; j_call: TRBJ2-2; v_call: TRBV11-2; clone_size: NA; d_call: TRBD1
cdr3_aa: CASSPGAGARNEQFF; cdr3_nt: TGTGCCAGTAGCCCGGGGGCGGGGGCACGGAATGAGCAGTTCTTC; j_call: TRBJ2-1; v_call: TRBV19; clone_size: NA; d_call: NA
cdr3_aa: CASSFIRDRGDRELFF; cdr3_nt: TGTGCCAGCAGCTTTATCCGGGACAGGGGTGACCGGGAGCTGTTTTTT; j_call: TRBJ2-2; v_call: TRBV7-9; clone_size: NA; d_call: TRBD1
cdr3_aa: CASSPYDRDLYNEQFF; cdr3_nt: TGCGCCAGCAGCCCTTACGACAGGGACCTATACAATGAGCAGTTCTTC; j_call: TRBJ2-1; v_call: TRBV4-1; clone_size: NA; d_call: TRBD1
cdr3_aa: CASSLDVGGSRELFF; cdr3_nt: TGTGCCAGCAGCTTAGATGTCGGGGGGTCCCGGGAGCTGTTTTTT; j_call: TRBJ2-2; v_call: TRBV7-2; clone_size: NA; d_call: TRBD2
cdr3_aa: CASSVAGTANQPQHF; cdr3_nt: TGTGCCAGCAGCGTAGCTGGGACAGCTAATCAGCCCCAGCATTTT; j_call: TRBJ1-5; v_call: TRBV9; clone_size: NA; d_call: TRBD1
cdr3_aa: CASSGRGVGEETQYF; cdr3_nt: TGTGCCAGCAGTGGGAGAGGGGTTGGAGAAGAGACCCAGTACTTC; j_call: TRBJ2-5; v_call: TRBV6-1; clone_size: NA; d_call: NA
cdr3_aa: CASSQEVGGANIYGYTF; cdr3_nt: TGCGCCAGCAGCCAAGAGGTAGGGGGCGCCAATATCTATGGCTACACCTTC; j_call: TRBJ1-2; v_call: TRBV4-1; clone_size: NA; d_call: TRBD1
cdr3_aa: CASSTGQGNTEAFF; cdr3_nt: TGTGCCAGCAGCACGGGACAGGGGAACACTGAAGCTTTCTTT; j_call: TRBJ1-1; v_call: TRBV13; clone_size: few; d_call: TRBD1
cdr3_aa: CASRALPGPNYEQYF; cdr3_nt: TGTGCCAGCAGGGCCTTACCGGGCCCGAACTACGAGCAGTACTTC; j_call: TRBJ2-7; v_call: TRBV6-1; clone_size: NA; d_call: NA
cdr3_aa: CASSPSGGAPGELFF; cdr3_nt: TGTGCCAGCAGCCCTAGCGGGGGGGCCCCCGGGGAGCTGTTTTTT; j_call: TRBJ2-2; v_call: TRBV7-9; clone_size: NA; d_call: TRBD2
cdr3_aa: CASSLSAGGLPFQYF; cdr3_nt: TGTGCCAGCAGTTTATCGGCAGGGGGCCTCCCGTTTCAGTACTTC; j_call: TRBJ2-4; v_call: TRBV27; clone_size: NA; d_call: TRBD1
cdr3_aa: CASRRGQLDNEQFF; cdr3_nt: TGTGCCAGTAGGAGGGGGCAGCTAGACAATGAGCAGTTCTTC; j_call: TRBJ2-1; v_call: TRBV19; clone_size: NA; d_call: TRBD1
cdr3_aa: CASSPRGGRGYNEQFF; cdr3_nt: TGTGCCAGCAGCCCCAGGGGGGGCAGGGGCTACAATGAGCAGTTCTTC; j_call: TRBJ2-1; v_call: TRBV4-2; clone_size: NA; d_call: NA
cdr3_aa: CASNCARRSGANVLTF; cdr3_nt: TGTGCCAGCAACTGTGCTAGACGCTCTGGGGCCAACGTCCTGACTTTC; j_call: TRBJ2-6; v_call: TRBV21-1; clone_size: NA; d_call: NA
cdr3_aa: CASSPAGSHQETQYF; cdr3_nt: TGTGCCAGCTCACCAGCCGGGAGCCACCAAGAGACCCAGTACTTC; j_call: TRBJ2-5; v_call: TRBV18; clone_size: NA; d_call: NA
cdr3_aa: CASSPWGTGELFF; cdr3_nt: TGTGCCAGCAGCCCTTGGGGCACCGGGGAGCTGTTTTTT; j_call: TRBJ2-2; v_call: TRBV7-3; clone_size: few; d_call: NA
cdr3_aa: CAWSRQGGQPQHF; cdr3_nt: TGTGCCTGGAGTCGACAGGGGGGGCAGCCCCAGCATTTT; j_call: TRBJ1-5; v_call: TRBV30; clone_size: NA; d_call: TRBD1
cdr3_aa: CASRVPGLKPGYTF; cdr3_nt: TGTGCCAGCAGAGTGCCCGGCCTCAAACCGGGCTACACCTTC; j_call: TRBJ1-2; v_call: TRBV19; clone_size: NA; d_call: NA
cdr3_aa: CASSPAGLADTQYF; cdr3_nt: TGTGCCAGTTCCCCAGCGGGATTAGCAGATACGCAGTATTTT; j_call: TRBJ2-3; v_call: TRBV19; clone_size: NA; d_call: TRBD2
cdr3_aa: CGVGRDTEAFF; cdr3_nt: TGCGGAGTAGGGAGGGACACTGAAGCTTTCTTT; j_call: TRBJ1-1; v_call: TRBV27; clone_size: NA; d_call: NA
cdr3_aa: CASSFGSGTSDNEQFF; cdr3_nt: NA; j_call: TRBJ2-1; v_call: TRBV27; clone_size: NA; d_call: NA
cdr3_aa: CASSTRQGEETQYF; cdr3_nt: TGTGCCAGCAGCACCCGACAGGGGGAAGAGACCCAGTACTTC; j_call: TRBJ2-5; v_call: TRBV5-4; clone_size: NA; d_call: TRBD1
cdr3_aa: CASSYSGDGNIQYF; cdr3_nt: TGTGCCAGCAGTTACTCAGGGGACGGAAACATTCAGTACTTC; j_call: TRBJ2-4; v_call: TRBV6-5; clone_size: NA; d_call: NA
cdr3_aa: CASSEPGQGGWPQHF; cdr3_nt: TGTGCCAGCAGTGAACCGGGACAGGGGGGCTGGCCCCAGCATTTT; j_call: TRBJ1-5; v_call: TRBV6-1; clone_size: NA; d_call: TRBD1
cdr3_aa: CASSLGTGTYGYTF; cdr3_nt: TGCGCCAGCAGCTTGGGGACAGGGACCTATGGCTACACCTTC; j_call: TRBJ1-2; v_call: TRBV5-1; clone_size: few; d_call: TRBD1
cdr3_aa: CASSQGGTSGPRTQYF; cdr3_nt: TGCGCCAGCAGCCAAGGCGGGACTAGCGGGCCGAGGACCCAGTACTTC; j_call: TRBJ2-5; v_call: TRBV4-1; clone_size: once; d_call: TRBD2
cdr3_aa: CASSSGQQLNYEQYF; cdr3_nt: TGTGCCAGCAGCTCGGGACAGCAGCTAAACTACGAGCAGTACTTC; j_call: TRBJ2-7; v_call: TRBV13; clone_size: NA; d_call: TRBD1
cdr3_aa: CASSPGTSGGETQYF; cdr3_nt: TGTGCCAGCAGCCCCGGGACTAGCGGGGGGGAGACCCAGTACTTC; j_call: TRBJ2-5; v_call: TRBV7-9; clone_size: NA; d_call: TRBD2
cdr3_aa: CASRGDRSSTFNQPQHF; cdr3_nt: TGTGCCAGCAGGGGGGACAGGAGCTCAACCTTCAATCAGCCCCAGCATTTT; j_call: TRBJ1-5; v_call: TRBV28; clone_size: NA; d_call: TRBD1
cdr3_aa: CAWTPSAFSVSLHF; cdr3_nt: TGTGCCTGGACCCCCTCGGCTTTCTCGGTATCCCTCCACTTT; j_call: TRBJ1-6; v_call: TRBV30; clone_size: NA; d_call: NA